The 10 T cell receptor beta chains below all came from one sample that was sequenced in a study of early stage breast cancer tumors. Measured with immunoSEQ multiplex PCR; TCRdb has only the in-frame clones, and not every one. The sample yields 51,000 or so clones, 83% seen once. Sequencing input: blood. These receptors originate from a person aged 45 to 59 with breast cancer.

The chain employs TRBV19 and TRBJ2-2, with a weak D call TRBD2 (6 bases). The germline V gene encodes CDR1 LNHDA and CDR2 SQIVND (reference sequence). CDR3 length: 18 amino acids. V was shortened by 6 bases and J by 0 bases, with 20 bases between the two germline ends. This CDR3 is CASSKPHFGGTNTGELFF. The CDR3 coding sequence is TGTGCCAGTAGCAAACCACACTTCGGGGGAACGAACACCGGGGAGCTGTTTTTT.

The chain's CDR3 is CASTGPGQGSYEQYF. The CDR3 DNA is TGTGCCAGCACCGGACCGGGACAGGGTTCCTACGAGCAGTACTTC. The gene calls are TRBV28 and TRBJ2-7; 9 positions match TRBD1. Germline lookup yields CDR1 MDHEN and CDR2 SYDVKM. The V and J ends lost 7 bases and 1 base, in that order; junction bases with no gene match: 8. The CDR3 runs to 15 residues. Filled out from reference TRBV28 and TRBJ2-7, the complete variable domain reads DVKVTQSSRYLVKRTGEKVFLECVQDMDHENMFWYRQDPGLGLRLIYFSYDVKMKEKGDIPEGYSVSREKKERFSLILESASTNQTSMYLCASTGPGQGSYEQYFGPGTRLTVT.

The gene calls are TRBV18 and TRBJ2-2; D might be TRBD1 (7 bases). Germline CDR1 KGHSH, CDR2 LQKENI. This CDR3 is 16 amino acids long. Deletions cut 4 bases from V and 4 bases from J, with 16 bases between. The CDR3 DNA sequence: TGTGCCAGCTCACTACTAGACAGGGAGGCCACCGGGGAGCTGTTTTTT. Translation: CASSLLDREATGELFF.

The J gene is TRBJ1-2, the V gene TRBV5-4; weak D call: TRBD1 (6 bases). Trimming took 3 bases from V and 4 from J, leaving 16 bases between them. The CDR3 runs 15 residues. Per germline, CDR1 SGHNT and CDR2 YYREEE (reference sequence). The CDR3 spells CASSYLQGVGYGYTF. In DNA form, the CDR3 reads TGTGCCAGCAGCTACTTACAGGGAGTCGGCTATGGCTACACCTTC. Complete variable domain (other parts from reference TRBV5-4 and TRBJ1-2): ETGVTQSPTHLIKTRGQQVTLRCSSQSGHNTVSWYQQALGQGPQFIFQYYREEENGRGNFPPRFSGLQFPNYSSELNVNALELDDSALYLCASSYLQGVGYGYTFGSGTRLTVV.

V and J are TRBV29-1 and TRBJ2-7; 8 bases line up with TRBD2. Per germline, CDR1 SQVTM and CDR2 ANQGSEA. Germline trimming cut 5 bases from V and 4 bases from J; bases unmatched to any gene: 16. CDR3 length: 16 amino acids. The CDR3 DNA follows: TGCAGCGTTAGAGGCAGCCCCGGACTAGCAGCTTACGAGCAGTACTTC. Protein product: CSVRGSPGLAAYEQYF.

The rearrangement links TRBV7-9 to TRBJ2-5; D gene uncertain. The CDR3 sequence is 11 residues long. Germline CDR1 and CDR2: SEHNR and FQNEAQ (reference sequence). Trimming shortened V by 6 bases and J by 2 bases, and 4 bases separated the two germline ends. This chain's CDR3 is CASSWQETQYF. CDR3 DNA sequence: TGTGCCAGCAGTTGGCAAGAGACCCAGTACTTC.

The chain links TRBV20-1 to TRBJ2-1; D ambiguous. The V end lost 2 bases, the J end lost 7 bases, and 6 bases lay between the germline ends. The CDR3 extends over 11 amino acids. Germline V gene sequence: CDR1 DFQATT, CDR2 SNEGSKA (reference sequence). The CDR3 is CSARPTNEQFF. The CDR3 DNA sequence: TGCAGTGCTAGACCGACGAATGAGCAGTTCTTC.

The table lists this clone with a count of one. The rearrangement joins TRBV28 to TRBJ1-5, with D maybe TRBD1 (6 bases). The ends were cut back, 8 bases at V and 5 bases at J, with 19 bases in the middle. The CDR3 is made up of 15 amino acids. Germline V CDR1 and CDR2: MDHEN, SYDVKM. CDR3 nucleotides: TGTGCCAGCGGCTACAGATCAGGGGATGATCAGCCCCAGCATTTT. This codes for CASGYRSGDDQPQHF.

This chain joins TRBV2 and TRBJ2-3; 8 positions match TRBD1. This CDR3 region has 14 residues. Germline CDR1 SNHLY, CDR2 FYNNEI. Trimming took 7 bases from V and 6 from J; bases not matched to a gene: 9. CDR3 in DNA: TGTGCCAGCAATCCCGGACAGGGATACGATACGCAGTATTTT. Its translation is CASNPGQGYDTQYF.

This chain joins TRBV30 and TRBJ1-5; D is undetermined. This CDR3 comprises 12 residues. CDR1 GTSNPN and CDR2 SVGIG come from the germline V gene (reference sequence). The germline V and J ends were trimmed by 5 bases and 9 bases, with 14 bases remaining between them. Here the CDR3 DNA reads TGTGCCTGGGACACCCTCTCGGGGCCCCAGCATTTT. Its protein product is CAWDTLSGPQHF.